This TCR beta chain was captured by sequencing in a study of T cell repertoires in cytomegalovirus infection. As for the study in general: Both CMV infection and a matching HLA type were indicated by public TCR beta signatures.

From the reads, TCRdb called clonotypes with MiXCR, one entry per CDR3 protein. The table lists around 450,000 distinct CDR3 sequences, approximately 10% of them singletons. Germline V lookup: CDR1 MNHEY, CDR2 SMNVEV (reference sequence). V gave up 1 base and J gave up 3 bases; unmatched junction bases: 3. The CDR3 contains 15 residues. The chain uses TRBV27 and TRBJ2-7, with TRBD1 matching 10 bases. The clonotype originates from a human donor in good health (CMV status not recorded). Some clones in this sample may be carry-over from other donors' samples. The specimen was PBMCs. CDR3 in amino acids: CASSLWTGGNYEQYF. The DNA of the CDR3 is TGTGCCAGCAGTTTATGGACAGGGGGTAACTACGAGCAGTACTTC.